This T cell receptor (beta chain) comes out of a study of blood T cell repertoires in COVID-19. CDR3 length: 15 amino acids. V was clipped by 5 bases and J by 0 bases; unmatched bases: 4. Germline V lookup: CDR1 KGHSH, CDR2 LQKENI. Original methodology: Counts of nucleated cells, estimated from reference gene primer amplification, were obtained. Repertoires were generated with immunoSEQ multiplex PCR, while TCRdb's copy carries only in-frame clones and drops some. V and J calls and clone size come straight from that table; D and trimming were deduced from the DNA. The repertoire holds roughly 230,000 clones, with around 86% as singletons. The study drew participants aged about 18 to 90 years from roughly 25 US areas.

The TCR originated in a man aged 30 to 39 in a cohort exposed to, infected with or recovered from COVID-19 (not recorded which). Sequencing was performed on PBMCs or T cells enriched from blood (not recorded which). The chain has TRBV18 and TRBJ1-3; 7 bases map to TRBD1. CDR3 region: CASSEGQISGNTIYF. CDR3 in DNA: TGTGCCAGCTCAGAGGGACAGATCTCTGGAAACACCATATATTTT.